The 10 T cell receptor beta chains listed next were all sequenced from one sample in a study of OX40 agonist ivuxolimab in advanced cancers. Some clones are missing from TCRdb's copy, which holds only in-frame ones; the method was immunoSEQ multiplex PCR. The data show some 73,000 clones, with approximately 90% seen just once and approximately 10% held by the top ten. The starting material was CD4+ or CD8+ T cells sorted from blood, obtained in a trial of the OX40 agonist ivuxolimab. The origin of the receptors is an adult with an advanced solid tumor such as melanoma, head and neck, liver or kidney cancer.

V gene TRBV11-3 combines with J gene TRBJ1-5; D is unclear. The CDR3 loop spans 19 amino acids. Trimming shortened V by 1 base and J by 0 bases, and 19 bases separated the two germline ends. CDR1 is SGHNT and CDR2 is YENEEA in the germline V gene. For the CDR3, the DNA is TGTGCCAGCAGCTTAGTTTCGATCCCGTTCGAGAATAGCAATCAGCCCCAGCATTTT. Translating it yields CASSLVSIPFENSNQPQHF.

The chain has TRBV23-1 and TRBJ1-3; 7 bases agree with TRBD1. TRBV23-1 is an ORF, and what it does is uncertain. Trimming at V came to 4 bases and at J to 1 base, leaving 7 bases not matched to a gene. CDR3 size: 16 residues. CDR3 amino acids: CASSPTGLASGNTIYF. Here the CDR3 DNA reads TGCGCCAGCAGTCCGACAGGGCTGGCTTCTGGAAACACCATATATTTT.

The chain is built from TRBV10-1 and TRBJ2-3, with 7 bases aligning to TRBD1. CDR3 length: 14 amino acids. Germline V gene lookup returns CDR1 WNHNN and CDR2 SYGVQD (reference sequence). J gave up 4 bases and V 6 bases, and 7 bases lay outside the gene matches. For the CDR3, the DNA is TGCGCCAGCAGGGACAGGTGGGGTCCAGATACGCAGTATTTT. It is translated as CASRDRWGPDTQYF.

The chain carries TRBV7-8 and TRBJ1-1; D is perhaps TRBD1 (5 bases). V gave up 5 bases and J gave up 7 bases, with 20 bases separating them. The CDR3 contains 15 residues. Per germline, CDR1 SGHVS and CDR2 FQNEAQ. CDR3 in amino acids: CASSPRRGASREAFF. The CDR3 DNA sequence: TGTGCCAGCAGCCCACGTCGTGGGGCATCTCGTGAAGCTTTCTTT.

This clone was observed a few times. The chain is built from TRBV27 and TRBJ2-7, with TRBD1 matching 9 bases. Per germline, CDR1 MNHEY and CDR2 SMNVEV (reference sequence). The CDR3 consists of 14 residues. The trim removed 4 bases at V and 6 bases at J, leaving 7 bases unmatched. CDR3 sequence: CASSSGTGLGEQYF. CDR3 in DNA: TGTGCCAGCAGTTCCGGGACAGGGCTTGGCGAGCAGTACTTC.

V is TRBV9 and J is TRBJ2-2; TRBD2 matches at 8 bases. Germline V gene lookup returns CDR1 SGDLS and CDR2 YYNGEE. V lost 3 bases and J lost 4; bases outside the gene matches: 8. The CDR3 extends over 16 amino acids. The CDR3 loop reads CASSGLAHLSTGELFF. CDR3 nucleotides: TGTGCCAGCAGCGGACTAGCGCATTTATCCACCGGGGAGCTGTTTTTT.

The rearrangement uses TRBV27 and TRBJ2-2; 12 positions agree with TRBD2. With 2 bases clipped from V and 7 bases from J, the junction kept 11 bases outside the gene matches. Per the germline V gene, CDR1 is MNHEY and CDR2 is SMNVEV (reference sequence). The CDR3 consists of 18 residues. CDR3: CASSLDWTSGDLGGELFF. The CDR3 DNA reads TGTGCCAGCAGTTTAGATTGGACTAGCGGGGATTTGGGCGGGGAGCTGTTTTTT.

V is TRBV19 and J is TRBJ2-2; D might be TRBD1 (5 bases). Germline lookup yields CDR1 LNHDA and CDR2 SQIVND (reference sequence). V was clipped by 7 bases and J by 5 bases, with 14 bases between them. The CDR3 loop spans 14 amino acids. This CDR3 reads CASNPREWTGELFF. Written as DNA, the CDR3 is TGTGCCAGTAACCCCAGGGAATGGACCGGGGAGCTGTTTTTT. The whole variable domain, filled in from reference TRBV19 and TRBJ2-2, reads DGGITQSPKYLFRKEGQNVTLSCEQNLNHDAMYWYRQDPGQGLRLIYYSQIVNDFQKGDIAEGYSVSREKKESFPLTVTSAQKNPTAFYLCASNPREWTGELFFGEGSRLTVL.

The V and J genes are TRBV7-6 and TRBJ2-1; maybe TRBD1 (6 bases). This CDR3 comprises 13 residues. Deletions cut 5 bases from V and 3 bases from J, with 8 bases between. The germline V gene has CDR1 SGHVS and CDR2 FNYEAQ. CDR3 in amino acids: CASSKDSYNEQFF. Written as DNA, the CDR3 is TGTGCCAGCAGCAAGGACAGCTACAATGAGCAGTTCTTC.

The chain combines TRBV9 with TRBJ2-7; perhaps TRBD2 as D (6 bases). The V and J ends lost 3 bases and 3 bases respectively, with 7 bases between them. The CDR3 is 12 residues long. Germline V gives CDR1 SGDLS, CDR2 YYNGEE. CDR3: CASSGEDYEQYF. In DNA form, the CDR3 reads TGTGCCAGCAGCGGGGAGGACTACGAGCAGTACTTC.